One T cell receptor (beta chain) is described in this entry. Ipilimumab, nivolumab, aspirin, low-dose cyclophosphamide and low-dose radiotherapy were administered to donors. The entry originates in a study of low-dose radiotherapy and immunotherapy resistance in tumors. Across the whole study: Cohort 2 received 1 Gy per fraction every two weeks, totaling 13 Gy over 26 weeks. Once cycle 1 day 1 began, patients took oral aspirin 300 mg daily for four cycles.

TRAV and TRBV primers primed cDNA for both TCRalpha and TCRbeta. TCR amplification involved about 20 PCR cycles with a constant-region primer and V-primer adapter. Each CDR3 protein is one row after TCRdb ran MiXCR on the reads. Of about 12,000 distinct CDR3 sequences in the sample, over 60% were seen once. This TCR derives from a human donor with advanced metastatic prostate, ovarian, gallbladder or colorectal cancer (not recorded which). This table probably holds off-target reads from a library built for another chain.

The CDR3 spells CASSVQSAGSNSPLHF. CDR3 DNA sequence: TGTGCCAGCAGCGTACAATCAGCGGGGAGTAATTCACCCCTCCACTTT. The chain carries TRBV7-2 and TRBJ1-6; no reliable D call. The germline V gene has CDR1 SGHTA and CDR2 FQGNSA. The CDR3 covers 16 residues. Trimming removed 5 bases from V and 6 bases from J, with 17 bases in between.